These 32 T cell receptor beta chains were sequenced from one sample in a study of blood T cell repertoires in COVID-19. Some clones are missing from TCRdb's copy, which holds only in-frame ones; the method was immunoSEQ multiplex PCR. The data contain some 130,000 clones, just over 85% of them singletons. The material sequenced was PBMCs or T cells enriched from blood (not recorded which). These receptors were obtained from a man between 45 and 60 years old who had recovered from COVID-19.

The chain couples TRBV15 to TRBJ2-5; 12 bases match TRBD2. The CDR3 is 15 residues long. V shed 5 bases, J shed 4 bases, and the junction held 5 bases outside the gene matches. Germline V gives CDR1 LNHNV, CDR2 YYDKDF (reference sequence). CDR3 sequence: CATSGQTSGGETQYF. The CDR3 coding sequence is TGTGCCACCAGCGGACAGACTAGCGGGGGAGAGACCCAGTACTTC.

This chain uses TRBV24-1 with TRBJ1-2; 9 bases line up with TRBD1. Germline CDR1 reads KGHDR; CDR2 reads SFDVKD. V dropped 3 bases and J dropped 3; count of bases not matched to a gene: 4. This CDR3 comprises 15 residues. The CDR3 reads CATSDPGQGDYGYTF. The CDR3 DNA sequence: TGTGCCACCAGTGATCCGGGACAGGGAGACTATGGCTACACCTTC.

V gene TRBV28 combines with J gene TRBJ1-4, with TRBD1 matching 11 bases. V was pared by 7 bases and J by 3 bases, with 13 bases of the junction left unmatched. The CDR3 loop spans 18 amino acids. CDR1 and CDR2 from the germline V gene are MDHEN and SYDVKM. The CDR3 region has the DNA TGTGCCAGCACCTTACCCGGGACAGGGGGTATTTCTAATGAAAAACTGTTTTTT. Protein: CASTLPGTGGISNEKLFF.

J is TRBJ2-1 and V is TRBV7-8; 13 bases fit TRBD2. The CDR3 is 19 residues long. V lost 5 bases and J lost 8; bases outside the gene matches: 18. Germline lookup yields CDR1 SGHVS and CDR2 FQNEAQ. The CDR3 loop reads CASSPYRLLGLAGVYEQFF. CDR3 nucleotide sequence: TGTGCCAGCAGCCCGTACAGGTTATTAGGACTAGCGGGAGTCTATGAGCAGTTCTTC.

The chain combines TRBV4-3 with TRBJ1-6, with TRBD1 matching 9 bases. Germline CDR1 and CDR2: LGHNA and YSLEER. Trimming took 3 bases from V and 7 from J; bases not matched to a gene: 4. This CDR3 is built from 15 residues. The CDR3 is CASSQGQGRNSPLHF. The CDR3 nucleotides are TGCGCCAGCAGCCAGGGACAGGGAAGGAATTCACCCCTCCACTTT.

The rearrangement links TRBV19 to TRBJ1-6; D possibly corresponds to TRBD1 (5 bases). The CDR3 covers 13 residues. Trimming took 6 bases from V and 8 from J, leaving 11 bases between them. Per germline, CDR1 LNHDA and CDR2 SQIVND (reference sequence). CDR3 bases: TGTGCCAGTAGACAGGAAGAATATTCACCCCTCCACTTT. Translating gives CASRQEEYSPLHF.

The rearrangement joins TRBV7-3 to TRBJ2-2; D uncertain. CDR3 size: 13 residues. The V end lost 0 bases, the J end lost 7 bases, and 6 bases lay between the germline ends. Germline V gene lookup returns CDR1 SGHTA and CDR2 FQGTGA. The CDR3 nucleotides are TGTGCCAGCAGCTTAACTACGGGCGGGGAGCTGTTTTTT. As protein: CASSLTTGGELFF.

V and J are TRBV9 and TRBJ1-2; D is unclear. From germline, CDR1 is SGDLS and CDR2 YYNGEE. V lost 0 bases, J lost 2 bases, and 8 bases lay in between. The length of the CDR3 is 14 residues. The CDR3: CASSVGDTNYGYTF. The DNA of the CDR3 is TGTGCCAGCAGCGTAGGTGACACAAACTATGGCTACACCTTC.

The chain has TRBV24-1 and TRBJ2-1; 13 bases align to TRBD2. With 2 bases clipped from V and 6 bases from J, the junction kept 6 bases outside the gene matches. Germline V gives CDR1 KGHDR, CDR2 SFDVKD. The CDR3 has 17 amino acids. The CDR3 protein is CATSDSTGLAGVNEQFF. In DNA, the CDR3 is TGTGCCACCAGTGATTCGACCGGACTAGCGGGAGTCAATGAGCAGTTCTTC.

The rearrangement uses TRBV10-1 and TRBJ1-5; no definite D call. Trimming took off 2 bases at V and 1 base at J, with 9 bases between the two ends. The V gene's germline CDR1 is WNHNN and CDR2 SYGVQD (reference sequence). The length of the CDR3 is 15 residues. The CDR3, as DNA: TGCGCCAGCAGTGAGGTTCGGTTAAGCAATCAGCCCCAGCATTTT. This translates into CASSEVRLSNQPQHF.

This chain links TRBV2 with TRBJ1-6, with 9 bases that match TRBD1. The V gene end was trimmed by 8 bases and the J gene end by 7 bases; junction bases not matched to a gene: 6. Germline V lookup: CDR1 SNHLY, CDR2 FYNNEI. This CDR3 spans 14 amino acids. The CDR3 reads CASPGTGQNSPLHF. The DNA of the CDR3 is TGTGCCAGCCCCGGGACAGGGCAAAATTCACCCCTCCACTTT.

This chain links TRBV5-4 with TRBJ2-1; 8 bases agree with TRBD2. V shed 6 bases, J shed 5 bases, and the junction held 13 bases outside the gene matches. The germline V gene has CDR1 SGHNT and CDR2 YYREEE (reference sequence). The length of the CDR3 is 16 residues. CDR3 nucleotide sequence: TGTGCCAGCACCCTCAATCTCGGGACTAGTAACAATGAGCAGTTCTTC. Amino acids: CASTLNLGTSNNEQFF.

The chain links TRBV5-1 to TRBJ2-1; 7 bases align to TRBD1. V trimming: 4 bases; J trimming: 3 bases; junction bases outside the gene matches: 13. The CDR3 is 17 amino acids. Germline V lookup: CDR1 SGHRS, CDR2 YFSETQ. DNA for the CDR3: TGCGCCAGCAGCGCGTACTCCGGGACAGAGATCTACAATGAGCAGTTCTTC. Its translation is CASSAYSGTEIYNEQFF. The whole variable domain, filled in from reference TRBV5-1 and TRBJ2-1, reads KAGVTQTPRYLIKTRGQQVTLSCSPISGHRSVSWYQQTPGQGLQFLFEYFSETQRNKGNFPGRFSGRQFSNSRSEMNVSTLELGDSALYLCASSAYSGTEIYNEQFFGPGTRLTVL.

The chain employs TRBV9 and TRBJ2-7, with 9 bases aligning to TRBD2. The germline V gene has CDR1 SGDLS and CDR2 YYNGEE. V was pared by 3 bases and J by 4 bases, with 11 bases of the junction left unmatched. The CDR3 is 16 residues long. DNA of the CDR3: TGTGCCAGCAGCGCGGGGTTATCTAGCGGGACATACGAGCAGTACTTC. This sequence encodes CASSAGLSSGTYEQYF. The full variable domain, its missing parts supplied by reference TRBV9 and TRBJ2-7, is DSGVTQTPKHLITATGQRVTLRCSPRSGDLSVYWYQQSLDQGLQFLIQYYNGEERAKGNILERFSAQQFPDLHSELNLSSLELGDSALYFCASSAGLSSGTYEQYFGPGTRLTVT.

The chain uses TRBV3-1 (or the pseudogene TRBV3-2) and TRBJ2-7; 11 bases match TRBD2. The V and J ends lost 4 bases and 3 bases, in that order; junction bases with no gene match: 2. The CDR3 runs 14 residues. The germline CDR1 and CDR2 sequences are LGHDT and YNNKEL (reference sequence). The CDR3 protein is CASSLTSGDYEQYV. The CDR3 DNA is TGTGCCAGCAGCCTGACTAGCGGGGACTACGAGCAGTACGTC.

The V gene is TRBV7-3, the J gene TRBJ2-1; D unclear. The ends were cut back, 3 bases at V and 0 bases at J, with 3 bases in the middle. This CDR3 contains 13 residues. Germline V lookup: CDR1 SGHTA, CDR2 FQGTGA. CDR3 coding DNA: TGTGCCAGCAGCTTGCGCTCCTACAATGAGCAGTTCTTC. Translated, it gives CASSLRSYNEQFF. The full variable domain, its missing parts supplied by reference TRBV7-3 and TRBJ2-1, is GAGVSQTPSNKVTEKGKYVELRCDPISGHTALYWYRQSLGQGPEFLIYFQGTGAADDSGLPNDRFFAVRPEGSVSTLKIQRTERGDSAVYLCASSLRSYNEQFFGPGTRLTVL.

As concerns this clone: An end of the junction does not agree with germline; a read error may underlie this. This chain links TRBV5-1 with TRBJ1-1; D is possibly TRBD1 (5 bases). The CDR3 has 16 residues. Per the germline V gene, CDR1 is SGHRS and CDR2 is YFSETQ. Here the CDR3 DNA reads TGCGCCAGCAGCTTTGAGGAGGGGCCCGTGAATACTGAAGCTTTCTTT. Its protein product is CASSFEEGPVNTEAFF.

The chain is built from TRBV30 and TRBJ1-4, with 10 bases that match TRBD1. The trim removed 1 base at V and 8 bases at J, leaving 7 bases unmatched. Germline lookup yields CDR1 GTSNPN and CDR2 SVGIG (reference sequence). This CDR3 is 15 amino acids long. The CDR3 sequence: CAWSDLGTGVEKLFF. The CDR3 nucleotides are TGTGCCTGGAGTGATTTGGGGACAGGGGTCGAAAAACTGTTTTTT.

The genes are TRBV5-4 and TRBJ1-2; no clear D gene. This CDR3 has 15 amino acids. Per germline, CDR1 SGHNT and CDR2 YYREEE (reference sequence). With 5 bases removed from V and 8 bases from J, the gap between germline ends came to 22 bases. CDR3 residues: CASRTTFLGSGGYTF. In DNA form, the CDR3 reads TGTGCCAGCAGGACCACCTTCTTGGGCTCGGGAGGCTACACCTTC. The full variable domain, its missing parts supplied by reference TRBV5-4 and TRBJ1-2, is ETGVTQSPTHLIKTRGQQVTLRCSSQSGHNTVSWYQQALGQGPQFIFQYYREEENGRGNFPPRFSGLQFPNYSSELNVNALELDDSALYLCASRTTFLGSGGYTFGSGTRLTVV.

This clone was found once. The gene calls are TRBV9 and TRBJ1-6, with 7 bases that match TRBD1. The V and J ends lost 6 bases and 8 bases, in that order; junction bases with no gene match: 5. Germline V CDR1 and CDR2: SGDLS, YYNGEE. CDR3 length equals 13 residues. The CDR3 region has the DNA TGTGCCAGCAATAGGGACAGTTATTCACCCCTCCACTTT. As protein: CASNRDSYSPLHF.

This sequence joins TRBV19 and TRBJ2-1, with D possibly being TRBD1 (6 bases). In germline, CDR1 is LNHDA, CDR2 SQIVND (reference sequence). This CDR3 has 16 amino acids. V lost 4 bases and J 6 bases, leaving 19 bases between the germline ends. The CDR3 loop reads CASSKPGVTEINEQFF. The CDR3 DNA reads as TGTGCCAGTAGTAAACCAGGGGTTACAGAAATCAATGAGCAGTTCTTC.

This rearrangement joins TRBV7-6 to TRBJ2-1; 10 bases map to TRBD2. The CDR3 is made up of 16 amino acids. CDR1 and CDR2 (germline): SGHVS, FNYEAQ. Unmatched junction bases numbered 11, after V lost 2 bases and J lost 10 bases. The CDR3 region has the DNA TGTGCCAGCAGCTTAAGGGGGGCTAGCGGGAGCTACGAGCAGTTCTTC. Translation: CASSLRGASGSYEQFF.

This chain connects TRBV5-1 to TRBJ2-2; 7 bases line up with TRBD2. CDR1 is SGHRS, CDR2 YFSETQ, per germline. J gave up 4 bases and V 5 bases, and 5 bases lay outside the gene matches. The CDR3 consists of 14 residues. CDR3 coding DNA: TGCGCCAGCAGAGGTACTAGCGCCACCGGGGAGCTGTTTTTT. Protein product: CASRGTSATGELFF.

The J gene is TRBJ2-2, the V gene TRBV5-4; maybe TRBD1 (6 bases). V dropped 2 bases and J dropped 10 bases, with 9 bases sitting between them. The germline gives CDR1 SGHNT, CDR2 YYREEE (reference sequence). The CDR3 totals 12 residues. DNA for the CDR3: TGTGCCAGCAGCTTAACAGGGCAGGAGCTGTTTTTT. The encoded protein is CASSLTGQELFF.

In its sample, this clone was seen a few times. J is TRBJ1-4 and V is TRBV2, with TRBD1 identical over 8 bases. V was pared by 8 bases and J by 5 bases, with 4 bases of the junction left unmatched. Germline lookup yields CDR1 SNHLY and CDR2 FYNNEI. The CDR3 has 13 residues. CDR3 nucleotides: TGTGCCAGCGGACAGGGATGGAATGAAAAACTGTTTTTT. Protein product: CASGQGWNEKLFF.

The chain has TRBV21-1 and TRBJ1-5; the listed D gene, TRBD1, was not tested against the DNA. TRBV21-1 has pseudogene status. The CDR3 is made up of 17 amino acids. The CDR3 reads CASSKAGGQGANQPQHF. The DNA for the CDR3 is TGTGCCAGCAGCAAAGCGGGGGGACAGGGGGCGAATCAGCCCCAGCATTTT.

The chain has TRBV5-4 and TRBJ2-1; tentative D call: TRBD1 (6 bases). Germline V CDR1 and CDR2: SGHNT, YYREEE (reference sequence). The V end lost 4 bases, the J end lost 5 bases, and 16 bases lay between the germline ends. CDR3 length equals 15 residues. The CDR3 region is CASSPPGQRNNEQFF. CDR3 DNA: TGTGCCAGCAGCCCACCGGGACAAAGGAACAATGAGCAGTTCTTC.

The CDR3 sequence: CASSRTRKGNTIYF. Here the CDR3 DNA reads TGTGCCAGCAGCAGGACAAGGAAAGGAAACACCATATATTTT. This rearrangement joins TRBV28 to TRBJ1-3, with a tentative D call TRBD1 (5 bases). This CDR3 is built from 14 residues. With 6 bases removed from V and 4 bases from J, the gap between germline ends came to 13 bases. Germline V gives CDR1 MDHEN, CDR2 SYDVKM.

This sequence joins TRBV5-1 and TRBJ2-1, with 9 bases aligning to TRBD1. Germline CDR1 reads SGHRS; CDR2 reads YFSETQ. The CDR3 length is 13 residues. The V segment lost 3 bases and the J segment 6 bases; nucleotides outside the gene matches: 1. Here the CDR3 DNA reads TGCGCCAGCAGCTCGGGACAGGGCAATGAGCAGTTCTTC. Encoded protein: CASSSGQGNEQFF.

For the CDR3, the DNA is TGTGCCAGTAGTATGGGAGGGAGTATACCCACAGATACGCAGTATTTT. Translated, it gives CASSMGGSIPTDTQYF. The chain has TRBV19 and TRBJ2-3; TRBD2 aligns across 7 bases. This CDR3 contains 16 residues. V shed 3 bases and J 2 bases; nucleotides not matched to a gene: 8. Per the germline V gene, CDR1 is LNHDA and CDR2 is SQIVND (reference sequence).

The V gene is TRBV28, the J gene TRBJ1-1, with 7 positions matching TRBD1. J was trimmed by 8 bases and V by 6 bases; bases with no gene match: 6. The CDR3 totals 12 residues. CDR1 is MDHEN and CDR2 is SYDVKM in the germline V gene. CDR3 bases: TGTGCCAGCAGCGCCACCAGGGGGGAAGCTTTCTTT. It yields the protein CASSATRGEAFF.

The chain carries TRBV6-5 and TRBJ1-5, with a weak D call TRBD1 (5 bases). Looked up from germline, CDR1 is MNHEY and CDR2 is SVGAGI. V was clipped by 2 bases and J by 6 bases, with 8 bases between them. The CDR3 consists of 13 residues. CDR3 in DNA: TGTGCCAGCAGTTACGGGGGGGGTCAGCCCCAGCATTTT. Protein product: CASSYGGGQPQHF.